These T cell receptor beta chains were read from a single sample in a study of T cell responses to AZD1222 COVID-19 vaccine. Libraries were prepared by immunoSEQ multiplex PCR; TCRdb keeps only in-frame clonotypes and omits some of them. The sample has about 99,000 clones; around 90% are singletons. Sequencing was performed on peripheral blood, taken on day 0 of AZD1222 vaccination. The source of these receptors is an adult in good health. CDR3s include the opening cysteine and the closing phenylalanine or tryptophan. A D gene is named only where the DNA matches it firmly. Only part of the rows carry a size: once, few, many, or a class if the clone is expanded.

d_gene	j_gene	abundance	v_gene	CDR3nt	CDR3aa
-	TRBJ2-7	-	TRBV11-2	TGTGCCAGCAGCGAAAATTCTCCCTCCCCCTCCACGGACGAGCAGTACTTC	CASSENSPSPSTDEQYF
-	TRBJ2-7	once	TRBV7-2	TGTGCCAGCAGCCCTTGGACGGGTTCCTACGAGCAGTACTTC	CASSPWTGSYEQYF
TRBD1	TRBJ2-7	-	TRBV28	TGTGCCAGCTCCCGACAGGGTTACGAGCAGTACTTC	CASSRQGYEQYF
-	TRBJ2-7	-	TRBV7-2	TGTGCCAGCAGCTACAATCCCGACAGAACCTACGAGCAGTACTTC	CASSYNPDRTYEQYF
TRBD2	TRBJ2-5	once	TRBV7-2	TGTGCCAGCAGCTTGTCCGGGACTAGCGGCCAAGAGACCCAGTACTTC	CASSLSGTSGQETQYF
-	TRBJ1-1	-	TRBV28	TGTGCCAGCATGCCTTGGCGAAACACTGAAGCTTTCTTT	CASMPWRNTEAFF
TRBD2	TRBJ2-7	-	TRBV14	TGTGCCAGCAGCCAAGAAGGTGGCGGGAGGTCCCCCTACGAGCAGTACTTC	CASSQEGGGRSPYEQYF
TRBD1	TRBJ1-6	-	TRBV11-1	TGTGCCAGCAGCGATAGGACAGGGGGGGGATCACCCCTCCACTTT	CASSDRTGGGSPLHF
-	TRBJ1-4	-	TRBV19	TGTGCCAGTAGTATCCCCGTGAATTCTTATGAAAAACTGTTTTTT	CASSIPVNSYEKLFF
-	TRBJ1-1	-	TRBV7-3	TGTGCCAGCAGCACGACACAAGGTAACACTGAAGCTTTCTTT	CASSTTQGNTEAFF
-	TRBJ1-3	few	TRBV7-2	TGTGCCAGCAGCTTAGCCCCGGGGTCAGGGGTTATCGACACCATATATTTT	CASSLAPGSGVIDTIYF
-	TRBJ2-5	-	TRBV12-5	TGTGCTAGTGGTTTGGCGACCGGGGAGACCCAGTACTTC	CASGLATGETQYF
-	TRBJ1-5	-	TRBV2	TGTGCCAGCACCGCGGAAGGGCTTTATCAGCCCCAGCATTTT	CASTAEGLYQPQHF
-	TRBJ1-2	-	TRBV10-3	TGTGCCATCAGTGAGCAAGGGTCAAGTACGGAGGGCTACACCTTC	CAISEQGSSTEGYTF
TRBD2	TRBJ2-3	-	TRBV7-2	TGTGCCAGCAGCTCTAGCGGGGTCCTCACAGATACGCAGTATTTT	CASSSSGVLTDTQYF
-	TRBJ2-7	-	TRBV7-2	TGTGCCAGCAGCTTTCGATACGAGCAGTACTTC	CASSFRYEQYF
-	TRBJ1-2	-	TRBV10-3	TGTGCCATCAGTGACAAAAGGAGGGGGAACGAAGGTCCTAACTATGGCTACACCTTC	CAISDKRRGNEGPNYGYTF
-	TRBJ2-5	-	TRBV27	TGTGCCAGCAGTTTATCGAGACTTTCAGAGACCCAGTACTTC	CASSLSRLSETQYF
-	TRBJ1-2	once	TRBV7-9	TGTGCCAGCAGCCCCGCGGCAGACTATGGCTACACCTTC	CASSPAADYGYTF
TRBD1	TRBJ1-1	-	TRBV10-3	TGTGCCACGGCGAGACAGGGGAACACTGAAGCTTTCTTT	CATARQGNTEAFF
TRBD1	TRBJ2-1	-	TRBV30	TGTGCCTGGAGTGAGGGGGCCTGGAAGTTCTTC	CAWSEGAWKFF
-	TRBJ1-5	-	TRBV28	TGTGCCAGCAGTGCTACGGGGGGTGGTCAGCCCCAGCATTTT	CASSATGGGQPQHF
-	TRBJ2-2	-	TRBV19	TGTGCCAGTACTCCCGCTAAGGTCCGTTCGGCCGGGGAGCTGTTTTTT	CASTPAKVRSAGELFF
-	TRBJ2-6	-	TRBV19	TGTGCCAGTAGTGACTCTGGGGCCAACGTCCTGACTTTC	CASSDSGANVLTF
-	TRBJ2-5	-	TRBV5-1	TGCGCCAGCAGCTTGCCTAGCGCGGAGACCCAGTACTTC	CASSLPSAETQYF
-	TRBJ2-7	-	TRBV6-6	TGTGCCAGCAGTCCCAGCCCCCTTGCAGCCAACTCCTACGAGCAGTACTTC	CASSPSPLAANSYEQYF
-	TRBJ2-1	-	TRBV13	TGTGCCAGCAGCTTACGGGACAATGAGCAGTTCTTC	CASSLRDNEQFF
-	TRBJ1-4	once	TRBV3-1/TRBV3-2	TGTGCCAGCAGCCCCCGGGCAGGAAAACTGTTTTTT	CASSPRAGKLFF
TRBD1	TRBJ1-3	-	TRBV27	TGTGCCAGCAGTCTACAGGGGGCTGGAAACACCATATATTTT	CASSLQGAGNTIYF
TRBD2	TRBJ2-1	-	TRBV7-3	TGTGCCAGCAGCCGTGGACTAGCCGGTGCTCACAATGAGCAGTTCTTC	CASSRGLAGAHNEQFF
-	TRBJ1-5	-	TRBV10-2	TGCGCCAGCAGGGAAGAATCACCGGGACCGGCAAATTTT	CASREESPGPANF
TRBD1	TRBJ2-7	once	TRBV5-4	TGTGCCAGCAGCCAAAGACAGGGTAACCCCTACGAGCAGTACTTC	CASSQRQGNPYEQYF
-	TRBJ1-1	-	TRBV6-4	TGTGCCAGCATCGGCGGGGGGGCTTTCTTT	CASIGGGAFF
-	TRBJ2-7	-	TRBV13	TGTGCCAGCAGCTGGGCCGGGGAGCAGTACTTC	CASSWAGEQYF
-	TRBJ2-5	-	TRBV2	TGTGCCAGCACGGGGTTTGGGGAGACCCAGTACTTC	CASTGFGETQYF
-	TRBJ1-2	-	TRBV30	TGTGCCTCTCGGTGGGCAGGGGACAATGGCTACACCTTC	CASRWAGDNGYTF
-	TRBJ1-5	-	TRBV18	TGTGCCAGCTCACCGGACGGGAATCAGCCCCAGCATTTT	CASSPDGNQPQHF
TRBD1	TRBJ1-1	-	TRBV19	TGTGCCAGTAGTACAAACAGGGGTAACACTGAAGCTTTCTTT	CASSTNRGNTEAFF
TRBD2	TRBJ2-1	-	TRBV18	TGTGCCAGCTCACCACCAGCAGCGGGGGGGTGGGGTGAGCAGTTCTTC	CASSPPAAGGWGEQFF
-	TRBJ2-3	-	TRBV4-3	TGCGCCAGCAGCCGAAGCCAAGGGGGAGGCCGAGATACGCAGTATTTT	CASSRSQGGGRDTQYF
-	TRBJ2-7	-	TRBV12-3/TRBV12-4	TGTGCCAGCATGGGGAACTCCTACGAGCAGTACTTC	CASMGNSYEQYF